The clone carrying this T cell receptor beta chain turned up a few times. This specimen belongs to a study of human T cells and chemical hapten exposure. TCRdb re-called the 5' RACE reads through MiXCR, storing one row per CDR3 protein. The table records under 85,000 distinct CDR3 sequences, more than 7% of them present only once. The CDR3 is 12 amino acids. Trimming cost V 4 bases and J 8 bases, with 9 bases left between them. Germline-derived CDR1 and CDR2 are MNHEY and SVGEGT. The authors' total RNA extraction used unfractionated whole blood. This receptor was obtained from a male donor in good health. The rearrangement links TRBV6-2 or TRBV6-3 to TRBJ2-1, with D unresolved. CDR3 in DNA: TGTGCCAGCAGTTTATATGGGGATGAGCAGTTCTTC. Translated: CASSLYGDEQFF.